Here is one T cell receptor beta chain with its context. Its specific antigen is unknown. The input lacks base qualities; no much larger clone sits a single base away. The sample is drawn from a study of cytomegalovirus exposure and HLA in healthy donors (TCRdb year 2017). Regarding the study in general: An earlier analysis of 587 of the donors reported approximately 280 Gb of sequence data and 100 million to 120 million unique TCR beta sequences obtained from around 170 million T cells. Roughly 300 gigabases of sequencing data and around 80 million unique TCR sequences made up an early release that covered nearly 650 HLA-typed donors. Of the roughly 400 genotyped donors, approximately 83% fell in the genetic ancestry cluster associated with self-reported Caucasian donors. The study aimed to test whether signatures of past pathogen exposure could be identified by cataloging public T cell receptors. Using immunosequencing, the study profiled T cell repertoires from 550 to 750 subjects and related those repertoires to cytomegalovirus serostatus. Besides the first cohort of roughly 700 subjects, a separate validation cohort made up of 120 different subjects was used. High-throughput TCR immunosequencing, statistical association of individual TCRs with disease status, and machine learning were combined to predict cytomegalovirus infection status. In a later analysis, previously published TCR beta repertoires from several hundred donors were re-analyzed and high-resolution HLA genotyping was added so that TCR occurrence patterns could be studied. Rather than using new phenotypic data, the later analysis identified candidate immune exposures from TCR beta sequences and from how often those sequences occurred across donors. In an earlier analysis of about 590 of the donors, high-throughput TCR beta sequencing was used to judge whether each TCR beta V gene segment behaved as functional or pseudogenic. Donor age, sex, ethnicity and CMV serostatus were compiled together with the repertoire data. Genome-wide SNP genotypes for about 60% of the roughly 700 donors were used in a later genetic analysis, which treated that subset as a discovery cohort. Every discovery cohort repertoire had been produced on one sequencing platform. HLA typing covered class I and class II loci at four-digit resolution. The number of typed donors differed by locus: about 629-630 for A, B, C, DRB1 and DQB1; some 540 for DQA1; some 590 for DPA1; and around 490 for DPB1. Because of strong linkage in the cohort, four to six DR-DQ haplotypes were treated as single units for association and clustering. Among 350 to 400 genotyped donors of the cohort, an average of roughly 240,000 unique TCR beta nucleotide sequences were sequenced per donor, roughly 20% of them non-productive.

The library was obtained by the immunoSEQ multiplex PCR assay. For the multiplex PCR, a mixture combining 60 forward primers for TCR Vbeta segments and 13 reverse primers for TCR Jbeta segments was used. The CDR3 region of rearranged TCR beta genes was amplified from genomic DNA by a multiplex PCR assay. The Illumina HiSeq System was used to sequence the amplified TCR beta libraries as 87-base-pair reads. In the paper's pipeline: A later analysis counted about 80 million unique TCR beta chains across the 700 or so repertoires, and roughly 10 million of these chains were shared by at least two donors. A nearest-neighbor algorithm error-corrected the raw reads and collapsed the reads into unique sequences, merging closely related sequences to remove PCR and sequencing errors. CDR3 sequences were aligned to IMGT reference sequences to assign V, D and J gene segments. For a sequence to be retained, a match of at least six nucleotides to both a V gene segment and a J gene segment was required. A rearrangement was called productive if the CDR3 had no stop codons and remained in frame with V and J, and every other rearrangement was called non-productive. CDR3 was defined according to IMGT convention as the region running from the second conserved V-encoded cysteine to the conserved J-encoded phenylalanine. The earlier analysis of around 640 of the donors excluded sequences that lacked an unambiguous match to a single V gene segment. An earlier analysis of several hundred of the donors called V segments functional above 56.7% productive rearrangements and segregating when the between-donor standard deviation exceeded 5%. A statistical classification framework was built for diagnosing cytomegalovirus status from the catalog of TCR beta chain sequences. In a later analysis, V and J genes were assigned by comparing TCR nucleotide sequences against IMGT/GENE-DB human TR gene sequences. In a later analysis, CDR3 sequences and most-parsimonious VDJ recombination scenarios were assigned using the TCRdist pipeline. In a later analysis, every TCR beta chain was defined by the combination of its CDR3 amino acid sequence and its V-gene family, and reads without a unique V-gene family were dropped. As a way to deal with suspected cross-contamination and a sequencing artifact, a later analysis dropped 450 to 600 nucleotide sequences that were highly shared and had low generation probability. In a later analysis, a clonal expansion index was calculated for each public chain from normalized within-repertoire ranks of inferred template counts. In a later analysis, generation probabilities were computed using a VDJ recombination model fitted to out-of-frame rearrangements, and the results were checked against IGoR. A later analysis scored TCR-TCR, TCR-HLA and TCR-CMV co-occurrence with hypergeometric tests, applying a repertoire-size bias correction to TCR pairs. False discovery rates were estimated in a later analysis by permuting HLA or CMV assignments 20 times. In a later analysis, co-occurring TCRs were grouped using DBSCAN, with TCRdist sequence similarity added in when clustering inside HLA-allele-positive subsets. Repertoires with fewer than 30,000 or more than 120,000 public chains were left out of co-occurrence clustering, as were a few repertoires with anomalous nucleotide sharing. Here the immuneACCESS table is served through TCRdb, limited to in-frame sequences with V and J called. Missing clones are a known gap in these copies; in checked studies unresolved V genes cover under half, and the rest lacks a known reason. The D gene and trimming were derived from the DNA, and the V and J assignments and clone size from that table. This sample gives some 200,000 clones in total; 70% of them show up just once. The top ten clones comprise about 2.8% of the sample.

Paper-wide results and their limitations: Most TCR sequences were seen in very few donors, while some public TCRs were found in many individuals. A later genetic analysis reported fewer N-insertions in productive TCRs among donors in an Asian-associated ancestry cluster than the roughly 620-donor mean. Linkage disequilibrium might explain the correlated functional status among segregating V segments, but an unknown experimental factor could not be excluded. Several of the top co-occurrence clusters appeared to be linked to parvovirus B19, influenza, CMV and Epstein-Barr virus, according to a later analysis. About 17 rarely observed V segments, including chromosome 9 orphons, were excluded from the earlier analysis of some 590 of the donors because counts were too low. According to a later analysis, most CMV-associated TCR beta chains appeared to be HLA-restricted, and the HLA associations seemed to be driven largely by CMV exposure. A further reported finding was that TCR beta sequences accurately predicted the HLA-A and HLA-B alleles for most subjects in the first cohort. The classifier was reported to diagnose cytomegalovirus status with high specificity and sensitivity in both the original cohort and the validation cohort. Some IMGT-functional V segments, including TRBV6-2 and TRBV6-3, could not be told apart with the 87-base-pair reads, so those segments were excluded. An earlier analysis of 587 of the donors showed that most TCR beta V segments appeared in productive rearrangements either about 90% or about 30% of the time, which broadly matched IMGT annotations. A total of 164 TCR beta chains were listed by the study as associated with cytomegalovirus. A later analysis found that HLA-associated TCR beta chains were more clonally expanded and had lower generation probabilities than equally common non-associated chains. Presence/absence analyses assumed roughly uniform sequencing depth across donors, an assumption that may not hold. According to a later analysis, TCR association rates differed among HLA loci, with DRB1 alleles showing the most associated TCRs and HLA-C alleles showing the fewest. For the cohort, immune exposure information was limited to CMV serostatus. Because HLA typing was unavailable for some donors at each locus, only the typed subset was used in association tests. It was suggested by the authors that the approach could potentially be generalized to other disease states and immunological phenotypes. In vitro tests confirmed that a few of the cytomegalovirus-associated TCR beta chains recognize cytomegalovirus antigens. A cluster of highly shared sequence variants was judged likely to represent a technical artifact of the sequencing pipeline. This cohort had only TCR beta chains sequenced, and the lack of alpha or paired-chain data limited which features could be detected. In a later analysis, around 17,000 TCR beta sequences were associated with specific HLA alleles at a false discovery rate of 0.05. Strong co-occurrence of HLA alleles, especially DR and DQ, made assigning TCR associations to individual alleles difficult. A later genetic analysis associated a missense DCLRE1C variant with V-gene and J-gene trimming of TCR beta chains, and an independent cohort replicated the association.

V is reduced by 0 bases and J by 6 bases, leaving a spacing of 8 bases between them. CDR1 is given as MNHEY and CDR2 as SVGAGI, both from the germline V gene. The CDR3 measures 14 amino acids from cysteine to phenylalanine. The entry retains the CDR3 DNA only, 42 bases that are in frame from base 1. The cohort comprised approximately 700 healthy bone marrow donors. Cohort members were all nominally healthy when sampled, although unrecorded immune exposures were likely present. The donor tested CMV seropositive, placing the donor among the 290 or so seropositive members of the cohort. A peripheral blood sample was provided by each donor, and peripheral blood mononuclear cells were used for TCR beta sequencing. The Qiagen DNeasy Blood Extraction Kit was used to extract genomic DNA from the blood cell samples.

The chain couples TRBV6-5 to TRBJ2-2, and TRBD1 may be the D gene, going by 6 matching bases. The source material was PBMCs. This sequence originates from a man in his forties or fifties in good health and CMV-seropositive. The CDR3 region: CASSYSTGPGELFF. The DNA is TGTGCCAGCAGTTACTCTACAGGGCCCGGGGAGCTGTTTTTT.